The present TCR beta chain was sequenced within a study of cytomegalovirus exposure and HLA in healthy donors. This clone was counted between two and nine times. PCR amplification relied on 60 Vbeta primers (plus 13 Jbeta primers). Libraries were prepared by immunoSEQ multiplex PCR; TCRdb keeps only in-frame clonotypes and omits some of them. Of fewer than 110,000 clones listed, 75% are singletons. CDR1 is GTSNPN, CDR2 SVGIG, per germline (reference sequence). The CDR3 runs to 17 residues. The junction had 14 bases not matched to a gene; V was cut back by 2 bases and J by 3 bases. The chain recombines TRBV30 with TRBJ2-3; the match to TRBD1 covers 7 bases. The sequenced sample was PBMCs. This TCR derives from a middle-aged man in good health and CMV-seronegative. The CDR3 DNA sequence: TGTGCCTGGAGTCTATGGGACAGCAGCGATGGGACAGATACGCAGTATTTT. Its protein is CAWSLWDSSDGTDTQYF.